Below are 18 T cell receptor beta chains sequenced from a single sample in a study of T cells after yellow fever vaccination. A single record per CDR3 protein comes from TCRdb applying MiXCR to the 5' RACE reads. The table shows around 110,000 distinct CDR3 sequences, with roughly 8.9% occurring only once. Specimen: CD8+ T cells sorted from PBMCs, collected 45 days after the yellow fever booster vaccination. The source of these receptors is a man aged 30 to 45 who received the YFV17D yellow fever vaccine.

This clonotype showed up just a few times. V usage is TRBV5-4 and J usage is TRBJ2-7, with TRBD1 identical over 8 bases. V shed 5 bases and J 0 bases; nucleotides not matched to a gene: 7. This CDR3 is 15 amino acids long. The germline CDR1 and CDR2 sequences are SGHNT and YYREEE (reference sequence). CDR3 DNA sequence: TGTGCCAGCAGGGCCGGGACAGGACTCTCCTACGAGCAGTACTTC. Its translation: CASRAGTGLSYEQYF.

This clonotype came up many times. This chain uses TRBV4-2 with TRBJ1-1, with D uncertain. The V gene's germline CDR1 is LGHNA and CDR2 YNFKEQ. The CDR3 spans 12 residues. Trimming cost V 4 bases and J 5 bases, with 8 bases left between them. The CDR3 DNA reads as TGTGCCAGCAGCCCATCGTCGACTGAAGCTTTCTTT. Encoded protein: CASSPSSTEAFF.

Comment on this clonotype: A much larger clone is a single base away; this may be a read error. The rearrangement links TRBV6-1 to TRBJ2-2, with TRBD1 as a possible D gene (6 bases). This CDR3 is 15 amino acids long. Germline CDR1 is MNHNS and CDR2 is SASEGT. The V end was cut by 8 bases, the J end by 1 base, with 14 bases between. The CDR3 DNA reads as TGTGCCAGCGGTAGACAGGAATTGAACACCGGGGAGCTGTTTTTT. Protein: CASGRQELNTGELFF.

This clonotype was seen at least ten times. The genes are TRBV11-2 and TRBJ2-3; TRBD2 matches 16 bases. CDR3 length: 19 residues. Per germline, CDR1 SGHAT and CDR2 FQNNGV. V trimming: 7 bases; J trimming: 5 bases; junction bases outside the gene matches: 15. CDR3 in amino acids: CASIVPPGTSGRAGDTQYF. As DNA, the CDR3 is TGTGCCAGCATCGTTCCGCCCGGGACTAGCGGGAGGGCTGGAGATACGCAGTATTTT.

At least ten counts were recorded for this clonotype. V gene TRBV9 combines with J gene TRBJ2-3, with a possible D match to TRBD2 (5 bases). Germline loops: CDR1 SGDLS, CDR2 YYNGEE. Trimming took off 3 bases at V and 15 bases at J, with 17 bases between the two ends. This CDR3 contains 12 residues. DNA of the CDR3: TGTGCCAGCAGCGGCCATTCGATGGAGGCCTATTTT. It yields the protein CASSGHSMEAYF.

The V and J genes are TRBV7-2 and TRBJ2-7, with 9 bases lining up with TRBD1. Germline values: CDR1 SGHTA, CDR2 FQGNSA. The CDR3 contains 15 residues. Trimming cost V 2 bases and J 7 bases; bases outside gene matches: 9. CDR3 DNA sequence: TGTGCCAGCAGCTTAACCGGGACAGGGCTTAGAGAGCAGTACTTC. Amino acids: CASSLTGTGLREQYF.

The chain employs TRBV5-6 and TRBJ1-5, with D unresolved. The germline V gene has CDR1 SGHDT and CDR2 YYEEEE. The length of the CDR3 is 14 residues. V was trimmed by 0 bases and J by 3 bases, leaving 7 bases between them. CDR3 amino acids: CASSLGGHNQPQHF. Written as DNA, the CDR3 is TGTGCCAGCAGCTTGGGGGGTCACAATCAGCCCCAGCATTTT.

The chain is built from TRBV7-2 and TRBJ2-2, with 9 bases lining up with TRBD2. The CDR3 runs 19 residues. CDR1 SGHTA and CDR2 FQGNSA come from the germline V gene. Trimming at V came to 2 bases and at J to 7 bases, leaving 17 bases not matched to a gene. The DNA of the CDR3 is TGTGCCAGCAGCTTACCGGGATCAACGCGGGAGGGCCGCGGCGGGGAGCTGTTTTTT. This gives the protein CASSLPGSTREGRGGELFF.

Only a few counts were recorded for this clonotype. The gene calls are TRBV24-1 and TRBJ2-1; 9 nucleotides agree with TRBD2. Germline CDR1 KGHDR, CDR2 SFDVKD. The CDR3 has 13 residues. J lost 12 bases, V lost 0 bases, and 2 bases had no gene match. The CDR3 loop is CATSDLLSGGQFF. In nucleotides, the CDR3 is TGTGCCACCAGTGATTTGCTTAGCGGGGGGCAGTTCTTC.

This clonotype was observed at least ten times. The J gene is TRBJ2-1, the V gene TRBV4-2; D is unclear. The CDR3 runs 12 residues. Trimming removed 0 bases at V and 8 bases at J, with 5 bases between. Germline-derived CDR1 and CDR2 are LGHNA and YNFKEQ. The CDR3 DNA follows: TGTGCCAGCAGCCAAGATTTCGATGAGCAGTTCTTC. It translates to CASSQDFDEQFF.

This clonotype was detected ten times or more. This rearrangement joins TRBV6-2 or TRBV6-3 to TRBJ2-7, with D maybe TRBD2 (6 bases). Trimming shortened V by 7 bases and J by 5 bases, and 30 bases separated the two germline ends. The CDR3 length is 18 residues. Germline V gene lookup returns CDR1 MNHEY and CDR2 SVGEGT. The DNA of the CDR3 is TGTGCCAGCAAGCTACAGCACCCGGGACTTCTTTCGAAGCACGAGCAGTACTTC. It codes for CASKLQHPGLLSKHEQYF.

This clonotype has a count of ten or more. The chain carries TRBV9 and TRBJ2-1; either TRBD1 or TRBD2 may supply D (5 bases each). The CDR3 runs 13 residues. Trimming pared 4 bases from V and 7 bases from J, leaving 12 bases between. The germline gives CDR1 SGDLS, CDR2 YYNGEE. As DNA, the CDR3 is TGTGCCAGCAGCCTCAGAGGGGAGAATGAGCAGTTCTTC. It yields the protein CASSLRGENEQFF.

This clonotype was detected ten times or more. V is TRBV20-1 and J is TRBJ2-7, with D possibly matching TRBD2 (5 bases). Germline CDR1 reads DFQATT; CDR2 reads SNEGSKA (reference sequence). The germline V and J ends were trimmed by 0 bases and 0 bases, with 9 bases remaining between them. This CDR3 is built from 14 residues. CDR3 bases: TGCAGTGCTAGAGATAAGGGAGTCTCCTACGAGCAGTACTTC. Protein sequence: CSARDKGVSYEQYF.

There are many counts of this clonotype. The chain joins TRBV28 to TRBJ2-7, with 8 nucleotides matching TRBD1. The CDR3 has 18 residues. Trimming removed 5 bases from V and 7 bases from J; junction bases left unmatched: 22. The V gene's germline CDR1 is MDHEN and CDR2 SYDVKM. The CDR3 loop is CASSALTPAGGHEKEQYF. The CDR3 nucleotides read TGTGCCAGCAGTGCATTAACCCCAGCAGGGGGCCATGAGAAGGAGCAGTACTTC. Looking up the rest from reference TRBV28 and TRBJ2-7 gives the full variable domain: DVKVTQSSRYLVKRTGEKVFLECVQDMDHENMFWYRQDPGLGLRLIYFSYDVKMKEKGDIPEGYSVSREKKERFSLILESASTNQTSMYLCASSALTPAGGHEKEQYFGPGTRLTVT.

In its sample, this clonotype was seen many times. The V gene is TRBV14, the J gene TRBJ2-7, with 7 bases aligning to TRBD2. The CDR3 length is 15 residues. Germline CDR1 reads SGHDN; CDR2 reads FVKESK. The J segment lost 7 bases and the V segment lost 4 bases, leaving 13 bases of the junction unmatched. The CDR3 here is CASSPLVSGSWEQYF. CDR3 bases: TGTGCCAGCAGCCCGCTGGTTAGCGGGTCGTGGGAGCAGTACTTC.

This clonotype was seen ten or more times. The J gene is TRBJ1-6, the V gene TRBV7-9; tentatively, D is TRBD1 (5 bases). CDR1 SEHNR and CDR2 FQNEAQ come from the germline V gene (reference sequence). The CDR3 consists of 17 residues. The V end was cut by 4 bases, the J end by 0 bases, with 13 bases between. The CDR3 nucleotides read TGTGCCAGCAGCTCACCCGGGGGACGCTCCTATAATTCACCCCTCCACTTT. Residues: CASSSPGGRSYNSPLHF.

The chain carries TRBV28 and TRBJ2-5; the D gene is possibly TRBD2 (6 bases). This CDR3 comprises 16 residues. V was trimmed by 5 bases and J by 5 bases, leaving 21 bases between them. Germline CDR1 is MDHEN and CDR2 is SYDVKM. The CDR3 coding sequence is TGTGCCAGCAGTCCCCGGGGGAGCGGCCCCCAGGAGACCCAGTACTTC. Protein: CASSPRGSGPQETQYF.

The chain recombines TRBV4-3 with TRBJ1-1; no firm D call. Germline CDR1 LGHNA, CDR2 YSLEER. Between the trimmed V and J ends, which lost 4 bases and 7 bases, there was a span of 13 bases. This CDR3 region has 13 residues. CDR3 in amino acids: CASSRSDGLEAFF. The CDR3 nucleotides read TGCGCCAGCAGCCGCTCGGACGGTCTTGAAGCTTTCTTT.